This entry is about one T cell receptor (beta chain). Antigen specificity is unknown. These data are taken from a study of beta chain features in type 1 diabetes. The study, taken as a whole, reports: Compared to healthy donors, patients appeared to have naive, central memory and Treg TCRB repertoires that were more alike. The cDNA sequencing approach could over-represent high-TCR-expressing cells. Moderate but significant shortening of TCRB CDR3s was recorded in all four CD4+ subsets from Type 1 diabetes patients.

TCRB transcripts that were expressed got sequenced, as all of the isolated RNA had been reverse transcribed. Assay used: immunoSEQ multiplex PCR; TCRdb lists only in-frame clones, some missing. The profile covers under 950,000 clones, with 17% appearing a single time and 0.023% taken by the ten largest. From germline, CDR1 is LNHDA and CDR2 SQIVND (reference sequence). The CDR3 has 13 amino acids. V dropped 5 bases and J dropped 1 base, with 8 bases sitting between them. The authors sorted CD4+ naive, central memory, regulatory and stem cell-like memory cells via CD45RO/CCR7/CD25/CD127/CD95/CD27. This clonotype originated in a woman between 18 and 30 years old in good health. Sequencing used naive CD4+ T cells from blood. This chain joins TRBV19 and TRBJ1-2, with D unresolved. CDR3: CASSHGVNYGYTF. As DNA, the CDR3 is TGTGCCAGTAGTCATGGGGTTAACTATGGCTACACCTTC.